This T cell receptor beta chain was identified in a study of PD-L1 blockade in urothelial cancer. Measured with immunoSEQ multiplex PCR; TCRdb has only the in-frame clones, and not every one. This repertoire shows some 29,000 clones, 70% to 90% found once; its top ten account for about 1.7%. The CDR3 sequence is 15 residues long. Trimming pared 4 bases from V and 1 base from J, leaving 11 bases between. The germline V gene encodes CDR1 SGHVS and CDR2 FNYEAQ. Each patient gave between 1 and 8 samples of peripheral blood mononuclear cells, which were collected pretreatment and during treatment. The sequence was collected from a man aged 50 to 60 with urothelial cancer. The material sequenced was PBMCs, taken around atezolizumab (anti-PD-L1) treatment. The chain has TRBV7-6 and TRBJ1-5; no clear D gene. The CDR3 DNA reads TGTGCCAGCAGCTCTTGGGCGGGGAGCAATCAGCCCCAGCATTTT. It yields the protein CASSSWAGSNQPQHF.